This paragraph covers one TCR beta chain sequence. Trimming removed 5 bases from V and 2 bases from J, with 12 bases in between. The CDR3 sequence is 14 residues long. Per germline, CDR1 SGHNT and CDR2 YENEEA. Sequencing was performed with immunoSEQ multiplex PCR; in TCRdb, only in-frame clones are kept and a portion is missing. The sample consists of 100,000 to 150,000 clones, approximately 84% of them appearing once. This entry comes from a study of blood T cell repertoires in COVID-19. Study in general: There were acute and convalescent COVID-19 samples, and they came from the United States, Italy and Spain.

The material sequenced was peripheral blood. This chain uses TRBV11-3 with TRBJ2-5; TRBD1 is a possible D gene (6 bases). The TCR originated in a woman aged 25 to 39 who had recovered from COVID-19. This CDR3 reads CASSQQGQQETQYF. The DNA of the CDR3 is TGTGCCAGCAGCCAACAAGGACAGCAAGAGACCCAGTACTTC.